The rows below give T cell receptor beta chains drawn from one sample of a study of blood T cell repertoires in COVID-19. Some clones are missing from TCRdb's copy, which holds only in-frame ones; the method was immunoSEQ multiplex PCR. The sample lists about 180,000 clones; about 72% were seen once. The sequencing input was PBMCs or T cells enriched from blood (not recorded which). These receptors were obtained from a woman aged 45-65 years who had recovered from COVID-19. The CDR3 runs from the conserved cysteine through the conserved F or W. The size entry is marked missing in some rows and otherwise reads once, few, many or a size class.

V	J	size	CDR3
TRBV19	TRBJ2-4	-	CASITSGGEDKAKNIQYF
TRBV14	TRBJ2-1	-	CASSQGSGSSYNEQFF
TRBV5-4	TRBJ2-3	-	CASSKAGVEDTQYF
TRBV6-5	TRBJ2-7	-	CASTPTSGSDEQYF
TRBV6-5	TRBJ1-2	-	CASRRGTRANYGYTF
TRBV3-1/TRBV3-2	TRBJ2-7	-	CASSPGSGTTYEQYF
TRBV6-4	TRBJ2-3	-	CASSRNGGTDTQYF
TRBV3-1/TRBV3-2	TRBJ1-1	-	CASSQGSYRALNTEAFF
TRBV5-1	TRBJ2-7	-	CASSPQRTTGPYEQYF
TRBV10-3	TRBJ1-1	-	CAISEGGVGAGTEAFF
TRBV6-6	TRBJ1-2	-	CASSHGQGDYGYTF
TRBV27	TRBJ2-1	once	CASSLAGEQFF
TRBV20-1	TRBJ2-1	-	CSAPGVNEQFF
TRBV7-9	TRBJ1-2	-	CASSSYAIDSSYGYTF
TRBV4-1	TRBJ1-3	-	CASSQDSPLSGNTIYF
TRBV15	TRBJ2-7	-	CATSSGGVGAAEQYF
TRBV24-1	TRBJ2-7	-	CATSDSLATGSGSYEQYF
TRBV28	TRBJ2-7	-	CASATRTSTPYEQYF
TRBV7-9	TRBJ1-2	-	CASSLADRNYGYTF
TRBV4-2	TRBJ2-2	-	CASSQEGETGELFF
TRBV4-2	TRBJ2-2	-	CASSHSGQGYTGELFF
TRBV18	TRBJ2-1	-	CASSPRFGRADYNEQFF
TRBV3-1/TRBV3-2	TRBJ1-2	-	CASSQAGSARNYGYTF
TRBV24-1	TRBJ2-1	-	CATSDPKRASSYNEQFF
TRBV4-1	TRBJ2-7	-	CASSPAGSGSRPSYEQYF
TRBV5-1	TRBJ2-1	-	CASRARVRDSYNEQFF
TRBV7-2	TRBJ2-7	few	CASSSGLVYEQYF
TRBV24-1	TRBJ2-7	-	CATSDLRGGQYF
TRBV28	TRBJ1-3	many	CASSHGTGIRYF
TRBV29-1	TRBJ2-4	-	CSVARPGTGLVAKNIQYF
TRBV7-8	TRBJ2-7	-	CASSPAVDEQYF
TRBV7-3	TRBJ1-3	once	CASSLPGHPSGNTIYF
TRBV3-1/TRBV3-2	TRBJ1-5	once	CASSQGGGGGQPQHF
TRBV5-1	TRBJ2-7	-	CASRVRTATYEQYF
TRBV7-8	TRBJ1-1	-	CASSFSQGTEAFF
TRBV2	TRBJ1-1	few	CASSLQGYTEAFF
TRBV7-2	TRBJ1-2	-	CASSLGRGQSYTF
TRBV28	TRBJ2-7	many	CASSHGQGRFLREQYF
TRBV11-1	TRBJ2-5	-	CASSAAGSQETQYF
TRBV10-2	TRBJ1-1	-	CASSDETGGGTEAFF
TRBV28	TRBJ1-2	-	CASSLLSDYGYTF
TRBV5-1	TRBJ2-7	-	CASSQTSTSRFYEQYF